This entry lists 31 T cell receptor beta chains sequenced from one sample in a study of OX40 agonist ivuxolimab in advanced cancers. Libraries were constructed by the immunoSEQ multiplex PCR assay. TCRdb took over this immuneACCESS table, retaining in-frame rearrangements with V and J assigned. Such tables are incomplete; in checked studies, under half of the missing clones stem from an unresolved V gene, and the remainder is unexplained. In all, the sample holds more than 70,000 clones, and about 89% of those were seen once. The top ten constitute 1.6% of the sample. The sequences come from CD4+ or CD8+ T cells sorted from blood, collected in a trial of the OX40 agonist ivuxolimab. All receptors come from an adult with an advanced solid tumor such as melanoma, head and neck, liver or kidney cancer.

J is TRBJ2-3 and V is TRBV19, with D possibly matching TRBD2 (5 bases). The CDR3 runs to 15 residues. Trimming shortened V by 7 bases and J by 2 bases, and 16 bases separated the two germline ends. Germline lookup yields CDR1 LNHDA and CDR2 SQIVND (reference sequence). The CDR3 nucleotides are TGTGCCAGTATTGCGCGGGTTGGGTTCACAGATACGCAGTATTTT. Protein sequence: CASIARVGFTDTQYF.

The rearrangement links TRBV28 to TRBJ1-1, with D unclear. This CDR3 contains 13 residues. V was clipped by 7 bases and J by 11 bases, with 20 bases between them. Germline-derived CDR1 and CDR2 are MDHEN and SYDVKM. The CDR3, as DNA: TGTGCCAGCACCACCTCGGGGAGGGAGCTGGCTTTCTTT. As protein: CASTTSGRELAFF.

This chain uses TRBV14 with TRBJ2-3; 12 nucleotides agree with TRBD2. Trimming cost V 5 bases and J 1 base; bases outside gene matches: 4. The CDR3 has 16 amino acids. Per germline, CDR1 SGHDN and CDR2 FVKESK. The CDR3 DNA is TGTGCCAGCAGCGCGCGACTAGCGGGGGGCACAGATACGCAGTATTTT. As protein: CASSARLAGGTDTQYF.

The chain uses TRBV28 and TRBJ2-7, with TRBD2 identical over 11 bases. This CDR3 spans 14 amino acids. Germline V gene data show CDR1 as MDHEN and CDR2 as SYDVKM. Trimming removed 5 bases from V and 3 bases from J; junction bases left unmatched: 3. CDR3 amino acids: CASSPTSGNYEQYF. In DNA, the CDR3 is TGTGCCAGCAGTCCGACTAGCGGGAACTACGAGCAGTACTTC.

The V and J genes are TRBV9 and TRBJ2-5; TRBD1 agrees at 7 bases. The J call is uncertain, as TRBJ2-7 better fits the DNA end. Germline CDR1 SGDLS, CDR2 YYNGEE. This CDR3 contains 16 residues. CDR3 in DNA: TGTGCCAGCAGAAGACTCGGGACAGCGCGGACCTACGAGCAGTACTTC. Translated, it gives CASRRLGTARTYEQYF.

The chain carries TRBV28 and TRBJ2-3; 12 bases match TRBD2. This CDR3 has 17 residues. CDR1 and CDR2 (germline): MDHEN, SYDVKM. V trimming: 7 bases; J trimming: 7 bases; junction bases outside the gene matches: 15. CDR3 region: CASTLRRLAGETHTQYF. The DNA for the CDR3 is TGTGCCAGCACCCTTCGCCGACTAGCGGGAGAGACGCATACGCAGTATTTT.

The rearrangement links TRBV5-8 to TRBJ2-3, with TRBD1 matching over 8 bases. The V gene's germline CDR1 is SGHTS and CDR2 YDEGEE. The CDR3 length is 15 residues. Trimming cost V 4 bases and J 0 bases; bases outside gene matches: 4. DNA of the CDR3: TGTGCCAGCAGCCGGGGACAGGTTAGCACAGATACGCAGTATTTT. Residues: CASSRGQVSTDTQYF.

A few counts support this clone. This chain connects TRBV30 to TRBJ1-1; D unclear. Trimming pared 1 base from V and 6 bases from J, leaving 15 bases between. The germline CDR1 and CDR2 sequences are GTSNPN and SVGIG (reference sequence). This CDR3 is built from 14 residues. The CDR3, as DNA: TGTGCCTGGAGTGCGGACCCCAACCCCCCTGAAGCTTTCTTT. Its translation is CAWSADPNPPEAFF.

The genes are TRBV11-3 and TRBJ2-1; tentative D call: TRBD1 (6 bases). There are 16 residues in the CDR3. Germline V lookup: CDR1 SGHNT, CDR2 YENEEA. Deletions cut 5 bases from V and 1 base from J, with 15 bases between. The CDR3 DNA sequence: TGTGCCAGCAGCACACAGGGTTGGGTTTCCTACAATGAGCAGTTCTTC. Protein sequence: CASSTQGWVSYNEQFF.

The rearrangement joins TRBV6-4 to TRBJ1-2, with D possibly matching TRBD1 (5 bases). Germline V gene lookup returns CDR1 MRHNA and CDR2 SNTAGT. Trimming removed 0 bases at V and 8 bases at J, with 10 bases between. CDR3 length: 13 amino acids. The CDR3 DNA reads TGTGCCAGCAGTGACTCAGGGGTCGGGGGCTACACCTTC. It yields the protein CASSDSGVGGYTF.

The J gene is TRBJ2-2, the V gene TRBV27; 7 bases line up with TRBD1. CDR1 and CDR2 (germline): MNHEY, SMNVEV (reference sequence). The V and J ends lost 5 bases and 6 bases, in that order; junction bases with no gene match: 9. The CDR3 has 15 residues. For the CDR3, the DNA is TGTGCCAGCAGTGCCGGGACAGTTGGTTCCGGGGAGCTGTTTTTT. It encodes CASSAGTVGSGELFF.

J is TRBJ2-3 and V is TRBV5-1; D remains ambiguous. The germline V gene has CDR1 SGHRS and CDR2 YFSETQ. This CDR3 is 14 amino acids long. The V gene lost 1 base and the J gene lost 2 bases, with 8 bases spanning the gap. The CDR3 here is CASSLMGFTDTQYF. In DNA form, the CDR3 reads TGCGCCAGCAGCTTGATGGGGTTCACAGATACGCAGTATTTT. The whole variable domain, remainder taken from reference TRBV5-1 and TRBJ2-3, is KAGVTQTPRYLIKTRGQQVTLSCSPISGHRSVSWYQQTPGQGLQFLFEYFSETQRNKGNFPGRFSGRQFSNSRSEMNVSTLELGDSALYLCASSLMGFTDTQYFGPGTRLTVL.

The J gene is TRBJ2-1, the V gene TRBV5-1, with 11 bases identical to TRBD2. The CDR3 runs to 16 residues. Germline lookup yields CDR1 SGHRS and CDR2 YFSETQ. With V trimmed by 4 bases and J by 8 bases, 11 bases remained unmatched. The CDR3 loop is CASSLGLAAVQDEQFF. In DNA form, the CDR3 reads TGCGCCAGCAGCCTGGGACTAGCGGCAGTACAGGATGAGCAGTTCTTC.

The chain employs TRBV18 and TRBJ1-1; D is unclear. The CDR3 sequence is 14 residues long. Trimming shortened V by 6 bases and J by 1 base, and 12 bases separated the two germline ends. Germline V gene data show CDR1 as KGHSH and CDR2 as LQKENI. In DNA form, the CDR3 reads TGTGCCAGCTCCGTCATGGGGAAGAACACTGAAGCTTTCTTT. This sequence encodes CASSVMGKNTEAFF.

The chain recombines TRBV5-5 with TRBJ2-1, with D hard to call. CDR3 size: 14 residues. Trimming shortened V by 1 base and J by 7 bases, and 12 bases separated the two germline ends. Germline V gives CDR1 SGHKS, CDR2 YYEKEE (reference sequence). The CDR3 coding sequence is TGTGCCAGCAGCTTGCGATCAAACCCTAATGAGCAGTTCTTC. This translates into CASSLRSNPNEQFF.

The genes are TRBV10-3 and TRBJ2-1; D unresolved. V lost 3 bases and J lost 4, with 7 bases in between. The CDR3 totals 13 residues. Germline V lookup: CDR1 ENHRY, CDR2 SYGVKD. CDR3 loop: CAISDSPYNEQFF. In DNA, the CDR3 is TGTGCCATCAGTGATTCTCCTTACAATGAGCAGTTCTTC.

The chain links TRBV5-5 to TRBJ1-5; D perhaps matches TRBD1 (5 bases). Looked up from germline, CDR1 is SGHKS and CDR2 is YYEKEE (reference sequence). The CDR3 has 14 residues. The V and J ends lost 3 bases and 4 bases respectively, with 11 bases between them. As DNA, the CDR3 is TGTGCCAGCAGCTCAGTGTGGGGGAATCAGCCCCAGCATTTT. Amino acids: CASSSVWGNQPQHF.

Here the CDR3 reads CASSEAGGRSYEQYF. CDR3 sequence (DNA): TGCGCCAGCAGTGAAGCGGGAGGGAGATCCTACGAGCAGTACTTC. The rearrangement joins TRBV10-2 to TRBJ2-7; 10 nucleotides line up with TRBD2. The ends lost 3 bases at V and 1 base at J; junction bases unmatched: 3. This CDR3 has 15 residues. Germline CDR1 is WSHSY and CDR2 is SAAADI.

This chain links TRBV18 with TRBJ2-1; 8 bases fit TRBD2. The CDR3 extends over 17 amino acids. V dropped 5 bases and J dropped 4; count of bases not matched to a gene: 13. Germline V gives CDR1 KGHSH, CDR2 LQKENI. In DNA, the CDR3 is TGTGCCAGCTCATGGCCTAGCGGGCGAGGGGCTTACAATGAGCAGTTCTTC. As protein: CASSWPSGRGAYNEQFF.

V gene TRBV19 combines with J gene TRBJ1-1; D is ambiguous. The ends were cut back, 5 bases at V and 10 bases at J, with 20 bases in the middle. Germline V gene lookup returns CDR1 LNHDA and CDR2 SQIVND (reference sequence). This CDR3 is built from 14 residues. CDR3 nucleotides: TGTGCCAGTAGTCTGGGCCCGTTGCGGGTAGGAGCTTTCTTT. It is translated as CASSLGPLRVGAFF.

The rearrangement links TRBV18 to TRBJ2-7, with 14 bases fitting TRBD2. The CDR3 totals 15 residues. Germline V CDR1 and CDR2: KGHSH, LQKENI. V lost 3 bases and J lost 6; bases outside the gene matches: 4. CDR3 in amino acids: CASSPTSGRAVEQYF. The CDR3 DNA reads TGTGCCAGCTCACCGACTAGCGGGAGGGCGGTCGAGCAGTACTTC.

J is TRBJ1-2 and V is TRBV10-3, with TRBD1 matching 7 bases. The J segment lost 7 bases and the V segment lost 0 bases, leaving 11 bases of the junction unmatched. The length of the CDR3 is 16 residues. Germline CDR1 ENHRY, CDR2 SYGVKD. The CDR3 spells CAISESGGDRDRGYTF. The CDR3, as DNA: TGTGCCATCAGTGAGTCGGGGGGCGACAGGGACCGTGGCTACACCTTC.

J is TRBJ2-7 and V is TRBV2, with 9 bases matching TRBD1. V lost 6 bases and J lost 1; bases outside the gene matches: 4. The CDR3 has 14 amino acids. The germline gives CDR1 SNHLY, CDR2 FYNNEI. CDR3 nucleotides: TGTGCCAGCAGGACAGGGGGGGGTTCCTACGAGCAGTACTTC. Translation: CASRTGGGSYEQYF. The full variable domain, completed using reference TRBV2 and TRBJ2-7, is EPEVTQTPSHQVTQMGQEVILRCVPISNHLYFYWYRQILGQKVEFLVSFYNNEISEKSEIFDDQFSVERPDGSNFTLKIRSTKLEDSAMYFCASRTGGGSYEQYFGPGTRLTVT.

The V gene is TRBV30, the J gene TRBJ2-1; the D is unclear. In germline, CDR1 is GTSNPN, CDR2 SVGIG (reference sequence). This CDR3 region has 12 residues. The V gene lost 2 bases and the J gene lost 7 bases, with 9 bases spanning the gap. The CDR3 region is CAWSRLGNEQFF. For the CDR3, the DNA is TGTGCCTGGAGTAGGCTGGGGAATGAGCAGTTCTTC.

This clone was counted a single time. CDR3 coding DNA: TGTGCCAGCAGTTCTTCCGGGACGGGTACCTACGAGCAGTACTTC. The encoded protein is CASSSSGTGTYEQYF. The chain uses TRBV28 and TRBJ2-7; D possibly matches TRBD1 or TRBD2 (5 bases each). V dropped 4 bases and J dropped 2 bases, with 15 bases sitting between them. The CDR3 is 15 amino acids. Germline V gives CDR1 MDHEN, CDR2 SYDVKM.

This clone was seen once. V and J are TRBV5-1 and TRBJ1-1, with a tentative D call TRBD1 (6 bases). Germline V gene sequence: CDR1 SGHRS, CDR2 YFSETQ. Deletions cut 0 bases from V and 1 base from J, with 13 bases between. The CDR3 is 16 amino acids. This CDR3 is CASSLDRGASNTEAFF. The CDR3 DNA reads as TGCGCCAGCAGCTTGGACCGGGGGGCTTCGAACACTGAAGCTTTCTTT.

The V and J genes are TRBV5-6 and TRBJ2-7, with 7 bases lining up with TRBD1. Looked up from germline, CDR1 is SGHDT and CDR2 is YYEEEE. V lost 0 bases and J lost 7; bases outside the gene matches: 7. This CDR3 is 14 amino acids long. The CDR3: CASSLASGTVEQYF. In DNA form, the CDR3 reads TGTGCCAGCAGCTTGGCTTCCGGGACAGTTGAGCAGTACTTC.

The chain joins TRBV5-1 to TRBJ1-2; the match to TRBD1 covers 7 bases. CDR1 and CDR2 (germline): SGHRS, YFSETQ. V lost 4 bases to trimming and J lost 4 bases; unmatched junction nucleotides: 10. This CDR3 comprises 15 residues. CDR3 protein: CASSTTLQGLYGYTF. The CDR3 DNA reads TGCGCCAGCAGCACAACTCTACAGGGGCTCTATGGCTACACCTTC.

This chain joins TRBV2 and TRBJ1-5; a weak D match, TRBD1 (6 bases). Germline V gene lookup returns CDR1 SNHLY and CDR2 FYNNEI. V shed 8 bases and J shed 2 bases, with 13 bases lying between them. The CDR3 loop spans 14 amino acids. The CDR3 DNA is TGTGCCAGCGGCCGGGACACTGGCAATCAGCCCCAGCATTTT. This encodes CASGRDTGNQPQHF. Based on the CDR3 plus reference TRBV2 and TRBJ1-5, the full variable domain is EPEVTQTPSHQVTQMGQEVILRCVPISNHLYFYWYRQILGQKVEFLVSFYNNEISEKSEIFDDQFSVERPDGSNFTLKIRSTKLEDSAMYFCASGRDTGNQPQHFGDGTRLSIL.

The chain uses TRBV10-3 and TRBJ2-7; 9 nucleotides match TRBD2. The CDR3 sequence is 16 residues long. Germline CDR1 ENHRY, CDR2 SYGVKD. V was clipped by 2 bases and J by 2 bases; unmatched bases: 7. The CDR3 DNA reads as TGTGCCATCAGTGAGCAAGGCGGGAGGGTAACCTACGAGCAGTACTTC. The encoded protein is CAISEQGGRVTYEQYF.

The chain couples TRBV7-9 to TRBJ2-7, with TRBD1 identical over 12 bases. CDR3 size: 15 residues. Germline V lookup: CDR1 SEHNR, CDR2 FQNEAQ (reference sequence). V dropped 4 bases and J dropped 5; count of bases not matched to a gene: 6. The CDR3 DNA reads TGTGCCAGCAGCTCCGGGACAGGGGGCAGGGACGAGCAGTACTTC. Its protein product is CASSSGTGGRDEQYF.